One sample yielded the 8 T cell receptor beta chains listed below, sequenced in a study of T cell responses to AZD1222 COVID-19 vaccine. Data came from immunoSEQ multiplex PCR; TCRdb stores just in-frame clones and leaves some out. The sample shows around 150,000 clones, roughly 90% of them seen only once. The sample was peripheral blood, taken 28 days after the second AZD1222 dose. These receptor sequences come from an adult who received the AZD1222 COVID-19 vaccine.

This chain connects TRBV2 to TRBJ2-1, with 10 bases lining up with TRBD2. The V gene's germline CDR1 is SNHLY and CDR2 FYNNEI. Losses at the gene ends were 6 bases for V and 5 bases for J; bases not matched to a gene: 10. This CDR3 is built from 16 residues. For the CDR3, the DNA is TGTGCCAGCAGCGCCCTAGCGGGAGCTGGGAACAATGAGCAGTTCTTC. It encodes CASSALAGAGNNEQFF.

The chain uses TRBV29-1 and TRBJ1-5; 7 bases align to TRBD1. The CDR3 covers 13 residues. The trim removed 3 bases at V and 2 bases at J, leaving 1 base unmatched. The germline V gene encodes CDR1 SQVTM and CDR2 ANQGSEA. The CDR3 DNA is TGCAGCGTTGAGCAGGGGGGCAATCAGCCCCAGCATTTT. It translates to CSVEQGGNQPQHF.

V and J are TRBV7-9 and TRBJ1-1; the match to TRBD1 covers 7 bases. V shed 4 bases and J 7 bases; nucleotides not matched to a gene: 12. CDR3 length: 15 amino acids. Germline loops: CDR1 SEHNR, CDR2 FQNEAQ (reference sequence). The CDR3 DNA reads as TGTGCCAGCAGCTACGAACTTAGACAGGGCTTTGAAGCTTTCTTT. It yields the protein CASSYELRQGFEAFF.

V gene TRBV2 combines with J gene TRBJ1-5, with no clear D. The V gene lost 3 bases and the J gene lost 2 bases, with 8 bases spanning the gap. The CDR3 extends over 14 amino acids. Germline lookup yields CDR1 SNHLY and CDR2 FYNNEI. For the CDR3, the DNA is TGTGCCAGCAGTGAGGGAAGAGGCAATCAGCCCCAGCATTTT. Its translation: CASSEGRGNQPQHF.

In nucleotides, the CDR3 is TGTGCCATCAGTGAGTCCCCAGACCTAAGCGGGCTTGCAGTCACAGATACGCAGTATTTT. Protein product: CAISESPDLSGLAVTDTQYF. V is TRBV10-3 and J is TRBJ2-3; D possibly corresponds to TRBD2 (6 bases). The V end was cut by 0 bases, the J end by 2 bases, with 24 bases between. CDR1 ENHRY and CDR2 SYGVKD come from the germline V gene. The CDR3 runs 20 residues.

V usage is TRBV24-1 and J usage is TRBJ2-7; 8 bases line up with TRBD2. This CDR3 comprises 14 residues. Germline values: CDR1 KGHDR, CDR2 SFDVKD. The J segment lost 1 base and the V segment lost 4 bases, leaving 2 bases of the junction unmatched. CDR3 sequence reads: CATSEAGGSYEQYF. The CDR3 nucleotides are TGTGCCACCAGTGAGGCGGGAGGATCCTACGAGCAGTACTTC.

The chain links TRBV5-1 to TRBJ1-1; the D gene is possibly TRBD1 (6 bases). V lost 0 bases and J 11 bases, leaving 14 bases between the germline ends. This CDR3 has 13 residues. CDR1 is SGHRS and CDR2 is YFSETQ in the germline V gene. CDR3 in DNA: TGCGCCAGCAGCTTGGGGCAGGGGATGAGGGCTTTCTTT. The encoded protein is CASSLGQGMRAFF.

The V gene is TRBV18, the J gene TRBJ1-1, with 8 nucleotides matching TRBD1. V was clipped by 6 bases and J by 4 bases; unmatched bases: 7. The CDR3 covers 14 residues. The V gene's germline CDR1 is KGHSH and CDR2 LQKENI. Here the CDR3 reads CASSTGGKGTEAFF. The CDR3 DNA is TGTGCCAGCTCTACAGGGGGGAAAGGCACTGAAGCTTTCTTT.